This T cell receptor beta chain was sequenced in a study of blood T cell repertoires in COVID-19. Study background: PBMCs, B-cell-depleted T cells, or T cells were the source of the cDNA or gDNA that made up the material.

V dropped 5 bases and J dropped 1 base, with 8 bases sitting between them. CDR3 length: 14 amino acids. Per germline, CDR1 LNHDA and CDR2 SQIVND (reference sequence). Generated by immunoSEQ multiplex PCR, the TCRdb table keeps only in-frame clones and is missing some. The sample shows under 300,000 clones, more than 80% of them seen only once. The chain links TRBV19 to TRBJ1-4, with unresolved D. This clonotype was sampled from a woman aged 40 to 50 with acute or convalescent COVID-19. Sequenced input: peripheral blood. This CDR3 is CASSFRVTNEKLFF. CDR3 nucleotide sequence: TGTGCCAGTAGTTTCCGGGTAACTAATGAAAAACTGTTTTTT.